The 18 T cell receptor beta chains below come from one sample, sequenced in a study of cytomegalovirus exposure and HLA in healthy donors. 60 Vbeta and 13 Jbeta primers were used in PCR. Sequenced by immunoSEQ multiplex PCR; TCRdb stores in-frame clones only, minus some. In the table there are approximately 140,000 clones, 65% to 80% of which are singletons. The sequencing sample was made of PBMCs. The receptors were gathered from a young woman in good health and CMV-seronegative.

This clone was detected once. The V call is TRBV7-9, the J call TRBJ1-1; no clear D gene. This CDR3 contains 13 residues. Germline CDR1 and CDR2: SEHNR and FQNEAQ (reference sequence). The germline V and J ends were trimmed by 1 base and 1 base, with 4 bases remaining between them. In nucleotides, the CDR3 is TGTGCCAGCAGCTTAGTTAGGAACACTGAAGCTTTCTTT. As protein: CASSLVRNTEAFF.

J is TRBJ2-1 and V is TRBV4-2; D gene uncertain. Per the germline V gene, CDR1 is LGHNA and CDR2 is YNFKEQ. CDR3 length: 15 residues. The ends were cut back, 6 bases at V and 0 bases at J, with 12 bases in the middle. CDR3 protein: CASRAVTNSYNEQFF. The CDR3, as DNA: TGTGCCAGCAGGGCCGTAACAAACTCCTACAATGAGCAGTTCTTC.

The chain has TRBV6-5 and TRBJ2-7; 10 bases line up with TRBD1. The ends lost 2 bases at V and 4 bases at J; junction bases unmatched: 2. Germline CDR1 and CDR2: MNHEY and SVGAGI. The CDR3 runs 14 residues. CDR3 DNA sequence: TGTGCCAGCAGTTACCGGGACAGGGGATACGAGCAGTACTTC. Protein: CASSYRDRGYEQYF.

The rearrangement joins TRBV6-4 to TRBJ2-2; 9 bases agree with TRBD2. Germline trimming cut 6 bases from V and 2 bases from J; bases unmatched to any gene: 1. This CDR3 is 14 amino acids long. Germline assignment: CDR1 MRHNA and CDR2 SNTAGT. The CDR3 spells CASRGTSNTGELFF. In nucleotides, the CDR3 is TGTGCCAGCAGGGGGACTAGCAACACCGGGGAGCTGTTTTTT.

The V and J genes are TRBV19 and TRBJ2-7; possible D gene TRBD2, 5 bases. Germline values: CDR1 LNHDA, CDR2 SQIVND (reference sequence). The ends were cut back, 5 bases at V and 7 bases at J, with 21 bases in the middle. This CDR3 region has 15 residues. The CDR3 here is CASSRSGISSGEQYF. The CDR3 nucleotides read TGTGCCAGTAGTCGCTCCGGGATCTCCTCGGGGGAGCAGTACTTC.

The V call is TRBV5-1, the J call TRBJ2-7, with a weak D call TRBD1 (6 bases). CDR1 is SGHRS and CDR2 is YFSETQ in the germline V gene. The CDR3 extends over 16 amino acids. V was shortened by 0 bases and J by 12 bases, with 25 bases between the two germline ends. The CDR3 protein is CASSLGRDRTPSEWYF. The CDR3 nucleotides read TGCGCCAGCAGCTTGGGGAGAGACAGGACCCCCTCTGAATGGTACTTC.

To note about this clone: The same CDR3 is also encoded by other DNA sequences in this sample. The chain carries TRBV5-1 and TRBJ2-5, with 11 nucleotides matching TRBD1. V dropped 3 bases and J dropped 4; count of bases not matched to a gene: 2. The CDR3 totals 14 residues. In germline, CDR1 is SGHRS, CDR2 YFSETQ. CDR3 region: CASSWGTGGETQYF. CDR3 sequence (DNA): TGCGCCAGCAGCTGGGGGACAGGGGGAGAGACCCAGTACTTC. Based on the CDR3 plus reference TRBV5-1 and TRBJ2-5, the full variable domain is KAGVTQTPRYLIKTRGQQVTLSCSPISGHRSVSWYQQTPGQGLQFLFEYFSETQRNKGNFPGRFSGRQFSNSRSEMNVSTLELGDSALYLCASSWGTGGETQYFGPGTRLLVL.

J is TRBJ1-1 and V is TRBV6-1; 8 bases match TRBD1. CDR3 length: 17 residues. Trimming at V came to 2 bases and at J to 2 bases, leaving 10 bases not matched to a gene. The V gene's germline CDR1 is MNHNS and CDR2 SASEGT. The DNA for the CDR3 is TGTGCCAGCAGTGAACCTTCGCAGGGGGCGTTTAACACTGAAGCTTTCTTT. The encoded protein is CASSEPSQGAFNTEAFF.

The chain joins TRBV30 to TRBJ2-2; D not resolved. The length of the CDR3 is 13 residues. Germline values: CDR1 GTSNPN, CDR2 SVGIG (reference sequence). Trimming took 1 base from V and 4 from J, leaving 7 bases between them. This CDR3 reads CAWSARSTGELFF. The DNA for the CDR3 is TGTGCCTGGAGTGCACGGTCCACCGGGGAGCTGTTTTTT.

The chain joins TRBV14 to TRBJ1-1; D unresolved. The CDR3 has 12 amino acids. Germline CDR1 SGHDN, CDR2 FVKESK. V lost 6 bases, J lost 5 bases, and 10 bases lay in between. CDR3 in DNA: TGTGCCAGCAGAGGAGGGAGGACTGAAGCTTTCTTT. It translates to CASRGGRTEAFF. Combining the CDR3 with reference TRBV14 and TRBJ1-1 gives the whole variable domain EAGVTQFPSHSVIEKGQTVTLRCDPISGHDNLYWYRRVMGKEIKFLLHFVKESKQDESGMPNNRFLAERTGGTYSTLKVQPAELEDSGVYFCASRGGRTEAFFGQGTRLTVV.

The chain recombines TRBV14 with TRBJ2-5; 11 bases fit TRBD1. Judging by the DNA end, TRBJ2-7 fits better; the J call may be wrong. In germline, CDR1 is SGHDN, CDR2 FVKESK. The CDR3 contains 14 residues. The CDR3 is CASRRTGGRYEQYF. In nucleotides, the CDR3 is TGTGCCAGCAGGCGGACAGGGGGCCGTTACGAGCAGTACTTC.

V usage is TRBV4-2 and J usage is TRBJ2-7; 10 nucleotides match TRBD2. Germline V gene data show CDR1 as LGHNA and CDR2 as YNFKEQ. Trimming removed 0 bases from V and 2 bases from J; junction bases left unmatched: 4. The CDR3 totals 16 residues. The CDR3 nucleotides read TGTGCCAGCAGCCAAGATGGAGCGGGAGGGCCCTACGAGCAGTACTTC. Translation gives CASSQDGAGGPYEQYF.

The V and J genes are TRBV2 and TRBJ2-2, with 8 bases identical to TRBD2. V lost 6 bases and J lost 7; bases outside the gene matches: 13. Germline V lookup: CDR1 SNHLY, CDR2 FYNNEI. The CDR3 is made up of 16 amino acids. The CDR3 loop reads CASSDTGGGSNGELFF. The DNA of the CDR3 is TGTGCCAGCAGCGATACCGGGGGGGGGTCGAACGGGGAGCTGTTTTTT.

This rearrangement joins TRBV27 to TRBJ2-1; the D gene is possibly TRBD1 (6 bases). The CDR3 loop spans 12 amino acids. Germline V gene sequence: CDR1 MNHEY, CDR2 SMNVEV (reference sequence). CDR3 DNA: TGTGCGTCTGGACAGAGTTACAATGAGCAGTTCTTC. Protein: CASGQSYNEQFF.

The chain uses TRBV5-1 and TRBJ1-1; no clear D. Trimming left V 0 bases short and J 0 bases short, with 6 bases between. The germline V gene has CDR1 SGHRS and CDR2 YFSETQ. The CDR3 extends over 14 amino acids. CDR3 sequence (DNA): TGCGCCAGCAGCTTGGATCCTTTGAACACTGAAGCTTTCTTT. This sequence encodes CASSLDPLNTEAFF.

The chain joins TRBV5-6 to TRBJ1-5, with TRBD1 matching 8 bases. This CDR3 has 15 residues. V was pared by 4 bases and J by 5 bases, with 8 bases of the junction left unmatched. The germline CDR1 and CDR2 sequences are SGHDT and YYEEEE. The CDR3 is CASSQGTGGYQPQHF. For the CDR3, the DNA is TGTGCCAGCAGCCAGGGGACAGGTGGTTATCAGCCCCAGCATTTT.

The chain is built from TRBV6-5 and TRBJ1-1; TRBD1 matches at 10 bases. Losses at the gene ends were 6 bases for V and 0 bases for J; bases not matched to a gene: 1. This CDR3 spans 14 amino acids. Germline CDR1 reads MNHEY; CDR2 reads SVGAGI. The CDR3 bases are TGTGCCAGCAGCGGACAGGGGGTGAACACTGAAGCTTTCTTT. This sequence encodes CASSGQGVNTEAFF.

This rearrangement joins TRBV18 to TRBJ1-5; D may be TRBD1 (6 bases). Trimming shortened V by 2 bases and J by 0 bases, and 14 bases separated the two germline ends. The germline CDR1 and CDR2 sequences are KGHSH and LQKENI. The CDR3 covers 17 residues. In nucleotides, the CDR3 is TGTGCCAGCTCACCAGTACAGCAGGGGATTAGCAATCAGCCCCAGCATTTT. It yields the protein CASSPVQQGISNQPQHF.